This T cell receptor (beta chain) was sequenced for a study of blood T cells in healthy people across ages. Whole-study results and caveats: Naive CD4+ cell counts and diversity both ran higher in long-lived than in aged donors.

Of note for this clonotype: Its specificity is unknown.

The authors isolated at least 7 million PBMCs per sample. With a J-beta primer mix and a sample-barcoded 5' primer, a second PCR ran about 6 to 11 cycles. Each CDR3 protein is one row after TCRdb ran MiXCR on the 5' RACE reads. Found here are some 1.5 million distinct CDR3 sequences, under 30% of them singletons; the top ten hold 7.7%. Sequencing input: blood. This TCR was recovered from a woman aged 30 to 39 in good health.

The CDR3 DNA reads as TGCAGCGTTGCAGGCGGGGGCCAAAACATTCAGTACTTC. Its translation is CSVAGGGQNIQYF. The gene calls are TRBV29-1 and TRBJ2-4; D might be TRBD2 (7 bases). The CDR3 extends over 13 amino acids. Germline V gives CDR1 SQVTM, CDR2 ANQGSEA. The germline V and J ends were trimmed by 4 bases and 5 bases, with 12 bases remaining between them.